Reported below is one T cell receptor beta chain. Its specificity is unknown. The data are from a study of T cells in localized non-small cell lung cancer. Study-level results: A denser population of T cells in blood accompanied longer overall survival.

The data were produced by immunoSEQ multiplex PCR, yet TCRdb's version contains in-frame clones alone and is incomplete. The sample lists about 19,000 clones, over 75% occurring once. This CDR3 is built from 12 residues. Germline assignment: CDR1 MDHEN and CDR2 SYDVKM. V lost 8 bases and J lost 10, with 12 bases in between. The clonotype was recovered from a female donor at least 60 years old with stage I lung adenocarcinoma. The sample consisted of peripheral blood, taken before any cancer treatment. The V and J genes are TRBV28 and TRBJ1-6; D is ambiguous. In DNA form, the CDR3 reads TGTGCCAGCTCTGAGGGTCAATCACCCCTCCACTTT. Amino acid sequence: CASSEGQSPLHF.